These T cell receptor beta chains were read from a single sample in a study of T cell responses to AZD1222 COVID-19 vaccine. The method was immunoSEQ multiplex PCR; TCRdb's version includes in-frame clones alone and lacks a portion of them. The top ten hold around 3.8% of the sample, which has under 200,000 clones, roughly 93% seen once. The specimen was peripheral blood, collected on day 0 of AZD1222 vaccination. The receptors were sampled from an adult in good health. Both conserved end residues are trimmed from each CDR3. Fields, in order: V gene, J gene, CDR3 protein.

v_gene: TRBV5-6
j_gene: TRBJ1-6
CDR3aa: ASSSGTYNSPLH

v_gene: TRBV5-4
j_gene: TRBJ2-1
CDR3aa: ASSFQAPWDEQF

v_gene: TRBV11-2
j_gene: TRBJ1-1
CDR3aa: ASSAGGGTEAF

v_gene: TRBV3-1/TRBV3-2
j_gene: TRBJ1-5
CDR3aa: ASSQDSAGDQPQH

v_gene: TRBV19
j_gene: TRBJ2-2
CDR3aa: ASGQGTVTGELF

v_gene: TRBV18
j_gene: TRBJ1-6
CDR3aa: ASSPSTGSIGSPLH

v_gene: TRBV10-2
j_gene: TRBJ2-1
CDR3aa: ASARRGGVSYNEQF

v_gene: TRBV6-1
j_gene: TRBJ2-7
CDR3aa: ASSDFTDWTHYEQY

v_gene: TRBV5-1
j_gene: TRBJ2-5
CDR3aa: ASSVWGQHQETQY

v_gene: TRBV10-1
j_gene: TRBJ2-1
CDR3aa: ASSDESSYNEQF

v_gene: TRBV7-2
j_gene: TRBJ1-1
CDR3aa: ASSSYTEAF

v_gene: TRBV7-8
j_gene: TRBJ1-1
CDR3aa: ASSPYREVKTEAF

v_gene: TRBV2
j_gene: TRBJ1-1
CDR3aa: ASSEGMNTEAF

v_gene: TRBV6-5
j_gene: TRBJ2-3
CDR3aa: ASSVSGPLTDTQY

v_gene: TRBV10-3
j_gene: TRBJ2-1
CDR3aa: AISEGLAGTNEQF

v_gene: TRBV7-9
j_gene: TRBJ2-5
CDR3aa: ASSSGPTRETQY

v_gene: TRBV9
j_gene: TRBJ1-5
CDR3aa: ASSVRADQPQH

v_gene: TRBV5-4
j_gene: TRBJ2-7
CDR3aa: ASSDARGPYEQY

v_gene: TRBV21-1
j_gene: TRBJ2-3
CDR3aa: ASSKEGTGVTDTQY

v_gene: TRBV7-8
j_gene: TRBJ2-5
CDR3aa: ASRFNRGQETQY

v_gene: TRBV6-5
j_gene: TRBJ2-5
CDR3aa: ASSYSGRIETQY

v_gene: TRBV23-1
j_gene: TRBJ2-4
CDR3aa: AQPALLAKNIQY

v_gene: TRBV7-8
j_gene: TRBJ1-5
CDR3aa: ASSSETGDQPQH

v_gene: TRBV2
j_gene: TRBJ1-5
CDR3aa: ASSRTGPNSNQPQH

v_gene: TRBV5-3
j_gene: TRBJ1-3
CDR3aa: ACLVETGCSGNTIY

v_gene: TRBV15
j_gene: TRBJ2-2
CDR3aa: ATLKVGEGELF

v_gene: TRBV3-1/TRBV3-2
j_gene: TRBJ1-2
CDR3aa: ASRGTGGVGGYGYT

v_gene: TRBV19
j_gene: TRBJ1-2
CDR3aa: ASSATGTRLLVYT

v_gene: TRBV3-1/TRBV3-2
j_gene: TRBJ2-2
CDR3aa: ASSHFSGGVNTGELF

v_gene: TRBV6-6
j_gene: TRBJ2-7
CDR3aa: ASSGDNYEQY

v_gene: TRBV10-1
j_gene: TRBJ1-1
CDR3aa: ASSQTGYTEAF

v_gene: TRBV27
j_gene: TRBJ1-6
CDR3aa: ASTLLNAYNSPLH

v_gene: TRBV18
j_gene: TRBJ2-7
CDR3aa: ASSPPGAGNGYEQY

v_gene: TRBV7-9
j_gene: TRBJ2-2
CDR3aa: ASSYRTGGTGELF

v_gene: TRBV7-8
j_gene: TRBJ1-2
CDR3aa: ASSLVDEGYT

v_gene: TRBV29-1
j_gene: TRBJ2-2
CDR3aa: MVGYGAGELF